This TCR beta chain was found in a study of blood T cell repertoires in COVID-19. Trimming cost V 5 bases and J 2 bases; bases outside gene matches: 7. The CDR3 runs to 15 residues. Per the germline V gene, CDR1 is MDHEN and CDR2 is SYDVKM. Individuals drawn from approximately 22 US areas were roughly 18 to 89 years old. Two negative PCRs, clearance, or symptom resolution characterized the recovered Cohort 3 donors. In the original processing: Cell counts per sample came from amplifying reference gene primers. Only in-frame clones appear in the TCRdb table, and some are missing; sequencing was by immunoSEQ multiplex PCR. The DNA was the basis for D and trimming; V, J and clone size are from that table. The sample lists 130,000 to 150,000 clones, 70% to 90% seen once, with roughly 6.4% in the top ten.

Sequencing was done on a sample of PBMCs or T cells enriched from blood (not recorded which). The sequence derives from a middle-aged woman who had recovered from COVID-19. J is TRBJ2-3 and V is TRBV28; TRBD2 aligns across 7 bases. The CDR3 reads CASSQSGGFTDTQYF. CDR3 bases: TGTGCCAGCAGTCAATCGGGGGGTTTCACAGATACGCAGTATTTT.